The rows below give T cell receptor beta chains drawn from one sample of a study of T cell responses to AZD1222 COVID-19 vaccine. Profiled with immunoSEQ multiplex PCR; TCRdb holds only in-frame clones, not every one. The sample comprises about 150,000 clones, over 85% of which are singletons, and 15% to 20% rests with the top ten. This material consisted of peripheral blood, taken on day 0 of AZD1222 vaccination. The receptors were gathered from an adult in good health. CDR3s include the opening cysteine and the closing phenylalanine or tryptophan. Fields, in order: clone size, V gene, J gene, D gene, CDR3 DNA, CDR3 protein. D genes are given only for firm matches. Clone size is stated in some rows and not others, as once, few, many or a class when expanded.

abundance: -; v_gene: TRBV6-5; j_gene: TRBJ1-5; d_gene: -; CDR3nt: TGTGCCAGCAGTTACGCCGGGGGAAATAATCAGCCCCAGCATTTT; CDR3aa: CASSYAGGNNQPQHF
abundance: -; v_gene: TRBV5-1; j_gene: TRBJ1-3; d_gene: -; CDR3nt: TGCGCCAGCAGCCCCCCGGTGCCGGGGTCGGACACCATATATTTT; CDR3aa: CASSPPVPGSDTIYF
abundance: -; v_gene: TRBV29-1; j_gene: TRBJ2-2; d_gene: -; CDR3nt: TGCAGCGACACAGGGCACACCGGGGAGCTGTTTTTT; CDR3aa: CSDTGHTGELFF
abundance: -; v_gene: TRBV6-4; j_gene: TRBJ1-5; d_gene: -; CDR3nt: TGTGCCAGCAGTGACGCTAAAGGTCAGCCCCAGCATTTT; CDR3aa: CASSDAKGQPQHF
abundance: -; v_gene: TRBV5-1; j_gene: TRBJ1-1; d_gene: -; CDR3nt: TGCGCCAGCAGCATACAGGGAGTCCATGGGGACACTGAAGCTTTCTTT; CDR3aa: CASSIQGVHGDTEAFF
abundance: -; v_gene: TRBV27; j_gene: TRBJ2-1; d_gene: TRBD2; CDR3nt: TGTGCCAGCAGTTTTAGCGGGCCCTACAATGAGCAGTTCTTC; CDR3aa: CASSFSGPYNEQFF
abundance: few; v_gene: TRBV7-9; j_gene: TRBJ2-5; d_gene: -; CDR3nt: TGTGCCAGCTCAGAGACCCAGTACTTC; CDR3aa: CASSETQYF
abundance: -; v_gene: TRBV21-1; j_gene: TRBJ1-3; d_gene: -; CDR3nt: TGTGCCAGCAGCAACCCATTGGGAAACACCATATATTTT; CDR3aa: CASSNPLGNTIYF
abundance: -; v_gene: TRBV19; j_gene: TRBJ1-6; d_gene: -; CDR3nt: TGTGCCAGTAGTATGGGCAGGGCGGCAAATTCACCCCTCCACTTT; CDR3aa: CASSMGRAANSPLHF
abundance: -; v_gene: TRBV7-6; j_gene: TRBJ1-5; d_gene: TRBD1; CDR3nt: TGTGCCAGCAGCTCATACAGGGGCCGCACTTATAGCAATCAGCCCCAGCATTTT; CDR3aa: CASSSYRGRTYSNQPQHF
abundance: -; v_gene: TRBV9; j_gene: TRBJ2-1; d_gene: TRBD2; CDR3nt: TGTGCCAGCAGCGCTAGCCGACTAGCAGGGCGTGCGCAGTTCTTC; CDR3aa: CASSASRLAGRAQFF
abundance: -; v_gene: TRBV3-1/TRBV3-2; j_gene: TRBJ2-3; d_gene: -; CDR3nt: TGTGCCAGCAGCCCCCTCGCCAGCGGAAGCACAGATACGCAGTATTTT; CDR3aa: CASSPLASGSTDTQYF
abundance: -; v_gene: TRBV3-1/TRBV3-2; j_gene: TRBJ1-4; d_gene: -; CDR3nt: TGTGCCAGCAGCCAAGCTGTCAGTGGAGAAAAACTGTTTTTT; CDR3aa: CASSQAVSGEKLFF
abundance: -; v_gene: TRBV11-2; j_gene: TRBJ2-6; d_gene: -; CDR3nt: TGTGCCAGCAGCTTATTGAGGAGGGCCAACGTCCTGACTTTC; CDR3aa: CASSLLRRANVLTF
abundance: -; v_gene: TRBV27; j_gene: TRBJ2-7; d_gene: -; CDR3nt: TGTGCCAGCAGTTTATTATACCTGGCGGGAAGCTCCTACGAGCAGTACTTC; CDR3aa: CASSLLYLAGSSYEQYF
abundance: -; v_gene: TRBV19; j_gene: TRBJ2-7; d_gene: TRBD1; CDR3nt: TGTGCCAGTAGACTGAGGGACAGCTCCTACGAGCAGTACTTC; CDR3aa: CASRLRDSSYEQYF
abundance: -; v_gene: TRBV7-2; j_gene: TRBJ1-1; d_gene: -; CDR3nt: TGTGCCAGCAGCTTAGCTACCAACACTGAAGCTTTCTTT; CDR3aa: CASSLATNTEAFF
abundance: -; v_gene: TRBV15; j_gene: TRBJ1-6; d_gene: -; CDR3nt: TGTGCCACCAGCAGGACAGATTATAATTCACCCCTCCACTTT; CDR3aa: CATSRTDYNSPLHF
abundance: -; v_gene: TRBV19; j_gene: TRBJ2-2; d_gene: TRBD2; CDR3nt: TGTGCCAGTAGTATAGGGAGGACTAGCGGGACCGGGGAGCTGTTTTTT; CDR3aa: CASSIGRTSGTGELFF
abundance: -; v_gene: TRBV2; j_gene: TRBJ1-2; d_gene: TRBD1; CDR3nt: TGTGCCAGCAGTTGGGATGACAGGGAGGGGGCTAACTATGGCTACACCTTC; CDR3aa: CASSWDDREGANYGYTF
abundance: -; v_gene: TRBV11-2; j_gene: TRBJ1-6; d_gene: -; CDR3nt: TGTGCCAGCAGCGGACATAGGGAATCACCCCTCCACTTT; CDR3aa: CASSGHRESPLHF
abundance: -; v_gene: TRBV30; j_gene: TRBJ1-5; d_gene: TRBD1; CDR3nt: TGTGCCTGGAGTGGACAGGGCTATCAGCCCCAGCATTTT; CDR3aa: CAWSGQGYQPQHF
abundance: -; v_gene: TRBV3-1/TRBV3-2; j_gene: TRBJ1-1; d_gene: -; CDR3nt: TGTGCCAGCAGCCAGAGCGGGGACACTGAAGCTTTCTTT; CDR3aa: CASSQSGDTEAFF
abundance: -; v_gene: TRBV30; j_gene: TRBJ2-7; d_gene: -; CDR3nt: TGTGCCTGGAGTGTAACGCGTTACGAGCAGTACTTC; CDR3aa: CAWSVTRYEQYF
abundance: few; v_gene: TRBV27; j_gene: TRBJ2-7; d_gene: -; CDR3nt: TGTGCCAGCAGTTTATCTCTGGGGGGATCCTACGAGCAGTACTTC; CDR3aa: CASSLSLGGSYEQYF
abundance: once; v_gene: TRBV6-5; j_gene: TRBJ1-2; d_gene: -; CDR3nt: TGTGCCAGCAGTCCCCAGTCGGGTTTGTATGGCTACACCTTC; CDR3aa: CASSPQSGLYGYTF
abundance: -; v_gene: TRBV7-2; j_gene: TRBJ1-2; d_gene: TRBD1; CDR3nt: TGTGCCAGCAGCTTAACAATACAGGGGGATGGCTACACCTTC; CDR3aa: CASSLTIQGDGYTF
abundance: -; v_gene: TRBV3-1/TRBV3-2; j_gene: TRBJ1-5; d_gene: -; CDR3nt: TGTGCCAGCAGCCAAACCGGGGATAGCAATCAGCCCCAGCATTTT; CDR3aa: CASSQTGDSNQPQHF